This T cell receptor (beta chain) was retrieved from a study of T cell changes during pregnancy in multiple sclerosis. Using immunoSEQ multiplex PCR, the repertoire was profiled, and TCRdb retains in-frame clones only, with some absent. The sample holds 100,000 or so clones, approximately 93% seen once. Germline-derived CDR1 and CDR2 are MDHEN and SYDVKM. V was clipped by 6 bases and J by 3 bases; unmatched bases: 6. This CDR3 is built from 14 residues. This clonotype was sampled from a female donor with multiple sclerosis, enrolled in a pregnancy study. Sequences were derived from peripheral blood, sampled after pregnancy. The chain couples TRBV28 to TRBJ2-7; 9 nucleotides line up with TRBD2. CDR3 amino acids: CASRLGLASYEQYF. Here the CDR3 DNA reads TGTGCCAGCAGACTTGGACTAGCGAGCTACGAGCAGTACTTC.